The 10 T cell receptor beta chains in this list originate from one sample, sequenced in a study of cytomegalovirus exposure and HLA in healthy donors. The study ran its PCR with 60 Vbeta and 13 Jbeta primers. TCRdb's table, derived via immunoSEQ multiplex PCR, lists solely in-frame clones and lacks some. The table records approximately 77,000 clones, over 60% of them present only once. What was sequenced was PBMCs. Receptor source: a middle-aged man in good health and CMV-seronegative.

The chain is built from TRBV11-2 and TRBJ1-1; D is perhaps TRBD1 (6 bases). CDR1 is SGHAT, CDR2 FQNNGV, per germline. The CDR3 length is 13 residues. The V and J ends lost 0 bases and 9 bases respectively, with 11 bases between them. The CDR3 sequence: CASSLDRGRKAFF. The CDR3 DNA follows: TGTGCCAGCAGCTTAGACAGGGGAAGGAAAGCTTTCTTT.

This chain links TRBV11-3 with TRBJ2-7; D may be TRBD1 (6 bases). This CDR3 contains 15 residues. Germline CDR1 reads SGHNT; CDR2 reads YENEEA. Trimming removed 4 bases from V and 1 base from J, with 14 bases in between. The CDR3 sequence is CASSSGAGNSYEQYF. Written as DNA, the CDR3 is TGTGCCAGCAGCTCAGGGGCCGGAAATTCCTACGAGCAGTACTTC.

The chain links TRBV7-2 to TRBJ2-2, with 11 bases matching TRBD2. Germline loops: CDR1 SGHTA, CDR2 FQGNSA. The J segment lost 6 bases and the V segment lost 5 bases, leaving 5 bases of the junction unmatched. The CDR3 has 15 residues. This chain's CDR3 is CASSISGRAAGELFF. CDR3 bases: TGTGCCAGCAGCATTAGCGGGAGGGCCGCCGGGGAGCTGTTTTTT. Together with reference TRBV7-2 and TRBJ2-2, the CDR3 gives the full variable domain: GAGVSQSPSNKVTEKGKDVELRCDPISGHTALYWYRQSLGQGLEFLIYFQGNSAPDKSGLPSDRFSAERTGGSVSTLTIQRTQQEDSAVYLCASSISGRAAGELFFGEGSRLTVL.

CDR3 nucleotides: TGTGCCAGTAGTACCAACTACAGGGGCGAGACCCAGTACTTC. Translated, it gives CASSTNYRGETQYF. The chain has TRBV19 and TRBJ2-5, with TRBD1 matching 7 bases. The CDR3 contains 14 residues. In germline, CDR1 is LNHDA, CDR2 SQIVND (reference sequence). V shed 4 bases and J 5 bases; nucleotides not matched to a gene: 7.

This clone was seen only once. The V call is TRBV18, the J call TRBJ2-7; 8 bases map to TRBD1. The junction had 3 bases not matched to a gene; V was cut back by 2 bases and J by 3 bases. Germline V gives CDR1 KGHSH, CDR2 LQKENI. This CDR3 comprises 14 residues. CDR3 bases: TGTGCCAGCTCACCATCCGGACAGGGCTACGAGCAGTACTTC. This translates into CASSPSGQGYEQYF.

The chain links TRBV5-1 to TRBJ1-5; D remains unclear. Deletions cut 8 bases from V and 5 bases from J, with 8 bases between. CDR3 length: 11 amino acids. Germline CDR1 SGHRS, CDR2 YFSETQ. CDR3 nucleotide sequence: TGCGCCAGAACCGGGGATCAGCCCCAGCATTTT. This sequence encodes CARTGDQPQHF.

The chain combines TRBV30 with TRBJ1-6; D remains ambiguous. V dropped 0 bases and J dropped 5 bases, with 17 bases sitting between them. The CDR3 totals 17 residues. The V gene's germline CDR1 is GTSNPN and CDR2 SVGIG (reference sequence). The CDR3 reads CAWSVNAGARNNSPLHF. CDR3 bases: TGTGCCTGGAGTGTAAATGCTGGAGCGAGGAATAATTCACCCCTCCACTTT.

This clone was seen only once. The chain combines TRBV10-3 with TRBJ2-1, with TRBD2 matching 14 bases. With V trimmed by 4 bases and J by 9 bases, 14 bases remained unmatched. CDR3 length: 18 amino acids. Germline loops: CDR1 ENHRY, CDR2 SYGVKD. The CDR3 region is CAISGLVGLAGDRREQFF. CDR3 sequence (DNA): TGTGCCATCAGTGGCTTGGTGGGACTAGCGGGAGATCGGCGTGAGCAGTTCTTC.

The V and J genes are TRBV30 and TRBJ2-5, with D hard to call. The closer fit of TRBJ2-7 to the DNA end suggests the J call may be wrong. The germline CDR1 and CDR2 sequences are GTSNPN and SVGIG (reference sequence). This CDR3 comprises 13 residues. This chain's CDR3 is CAWSIHSSYEQYF. The DNA for the CDR3 is TGTGCCTGGAGTATCCACAGCTCCTACGAGCAGTACTTC.

A few counts support this clone. The rearrangement uses TRBV30 and TRBJ2-3; 8 bases match TRBD1. In germline, CDR1 is GTSNPN, CDR2 SVGIG (reference sequence). The CDR3 sequence is 14 residues long. Trimming cost V 0 bases and J 4 bases; bases outside gene matches: 3. The CDR3 region is CAWSVRQGSDTQYF. Written as DNA, the CDR3 is TGTGCCTGGAGTGTACGACAGGGGTCAGATACGCAGTATTTT.